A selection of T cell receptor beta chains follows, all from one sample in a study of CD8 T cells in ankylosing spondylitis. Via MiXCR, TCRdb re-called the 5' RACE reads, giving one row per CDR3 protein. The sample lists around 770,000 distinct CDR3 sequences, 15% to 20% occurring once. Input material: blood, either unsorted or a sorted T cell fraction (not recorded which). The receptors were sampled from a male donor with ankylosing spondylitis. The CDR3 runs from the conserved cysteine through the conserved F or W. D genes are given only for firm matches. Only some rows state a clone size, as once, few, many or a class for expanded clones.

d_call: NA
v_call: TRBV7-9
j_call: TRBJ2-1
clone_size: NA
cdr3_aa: CASSYRGGVGSYNEQFF
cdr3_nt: TGTGCCAGCAGCTACCGTGGGGGAGTAGGCTCCTACAATGAGCAGTTCTTC

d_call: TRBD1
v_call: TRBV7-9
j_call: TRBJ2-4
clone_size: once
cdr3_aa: CASSRQGAENIQYF
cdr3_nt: TGTGCCAGCTCCAGACAGGGGGCGGAAAACATTCAGTACTTC

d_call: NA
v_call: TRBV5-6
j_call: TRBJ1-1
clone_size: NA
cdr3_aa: CASSLRKRMNTEAFF
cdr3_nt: TGTGCCAGCAGCTTGCGAAAGCGGATGAACACTGAAGCTTTCTTT

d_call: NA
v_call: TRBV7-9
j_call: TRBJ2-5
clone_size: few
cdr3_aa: CASSLALSARQETQYF
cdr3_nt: TGTGCCAGCAGCTTAGCGCTGTCGGCACGCCAAGAGACCCAGTACTTC

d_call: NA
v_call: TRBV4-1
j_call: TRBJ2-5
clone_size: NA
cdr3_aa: CASTLSAGSAGETQYF
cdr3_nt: TGCGCCAGCACCTTAAGTGCAGGGTCGGCGGGGGAGACCCAGTACTTC

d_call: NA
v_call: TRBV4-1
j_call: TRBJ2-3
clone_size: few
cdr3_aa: CASSQEVRTTDTQYF
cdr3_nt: TGCGCCAGCAGCCAAGAGGTCAGAACCACAGATACGCAGTATTTT

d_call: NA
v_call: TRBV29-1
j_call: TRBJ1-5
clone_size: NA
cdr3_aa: CSVKDGQRPQHF
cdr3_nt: TGCAGCGTTAAGGATGGGCAGCGGCCCCAGCATTTT

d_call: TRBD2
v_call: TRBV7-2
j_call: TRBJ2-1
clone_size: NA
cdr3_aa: CASSLMASGTYNEQFF
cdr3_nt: TGTGCCAGCAGCTTAATGGCTAGCGGAACATACAATGAGCAGTTCTTC

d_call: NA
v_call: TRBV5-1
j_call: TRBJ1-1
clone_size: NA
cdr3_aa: CASSLDGGGGTEAFF
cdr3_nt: TGCGCCAGCAGCTTGGACGGGGGGGGAGGGACTGAAGCTTTCTTT

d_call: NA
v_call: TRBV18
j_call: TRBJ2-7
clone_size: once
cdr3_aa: CASSPYSKGNEQYF
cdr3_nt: TGTGCCAGCTCACCCTACTCCAAAGGGAACGAGCAGTACTTC

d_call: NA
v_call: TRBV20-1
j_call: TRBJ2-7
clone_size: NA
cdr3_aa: CSAVDPRDYEQYF
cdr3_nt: TGCAGTGCTGTAGACCCTCGCGACTACGAGCAGTACTTC

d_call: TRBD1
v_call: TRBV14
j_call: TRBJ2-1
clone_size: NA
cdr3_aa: CASSQQGVYNEQFF
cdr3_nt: TGTGCCAGCAGCCAGCAGGGGGTGTACAATGAGCAGTTCTTC

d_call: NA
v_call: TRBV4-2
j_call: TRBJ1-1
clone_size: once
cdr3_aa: CASSQGGGRYAFF
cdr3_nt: TGTGCCAGCAGCCAAGGTGGGGGCAGGTACGCTTTCTTT

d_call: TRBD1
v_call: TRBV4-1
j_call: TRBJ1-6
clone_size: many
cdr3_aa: CASSQERAGQPVLHF
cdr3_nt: TGCGCCAGCAGCCAAGAACGGGCGGGACAGCCGGTCCTCCACTTT

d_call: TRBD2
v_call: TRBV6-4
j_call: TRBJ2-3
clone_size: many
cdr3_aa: CASSAAGGSTDTQYF
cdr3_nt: TGTGCCAGCAGTGCGGCGGGGGGGAGCACAGATACGCAGTATTTT

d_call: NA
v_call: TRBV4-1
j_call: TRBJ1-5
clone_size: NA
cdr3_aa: CASSQGGGQSNQPQHF
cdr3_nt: TGCGCCAGCAGCCAAGGGGGGGGGCAGAGCAATCAGCCCCAGCATTTT

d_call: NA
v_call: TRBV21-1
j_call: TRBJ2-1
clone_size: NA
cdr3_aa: CASSKAQTGLREQFF
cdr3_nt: TGTGCCAGCAGCAAAGCGCAGACAGGATTGCGTGAGCAGTTCTTC

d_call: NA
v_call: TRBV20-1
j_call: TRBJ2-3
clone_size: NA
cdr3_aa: CSGAADTQYF
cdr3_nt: TGCAGTGGAGCTGCAGATACGCAGTATTTT

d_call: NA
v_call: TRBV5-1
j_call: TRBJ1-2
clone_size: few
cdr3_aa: CASSPETNYGYTF
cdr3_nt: TGCGCCAGCAGCCCGGAGACTAACTATGGCTACACCTTC

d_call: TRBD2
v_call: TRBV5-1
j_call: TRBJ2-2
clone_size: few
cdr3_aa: CASSKGTSGSRGGSGELFF
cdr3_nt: TGCGCCAGCAGCAAAGGGACTAGCGGGAGCCGAGGTGGTTCTGGGGAGCTGTTTTTT

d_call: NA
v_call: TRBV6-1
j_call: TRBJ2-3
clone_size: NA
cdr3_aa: CAARGAGGSTDTQYF
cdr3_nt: TGTGCCGCCCGGGGGGCTGGGGGTAGCACAGATACGCAGTATTTT

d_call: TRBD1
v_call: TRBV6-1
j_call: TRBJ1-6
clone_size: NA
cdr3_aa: CASRSTTAGTGNSPLHF
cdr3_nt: TGTGCCAGCAGATCAACAACCGCCGGGACAGGGAACTCACCCCTCCACTTT

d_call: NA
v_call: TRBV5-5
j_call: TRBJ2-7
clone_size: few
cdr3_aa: CASSFPGIAYEQYF
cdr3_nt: TGTGCCAGCAGCTTCCCAGGGATAGCCTACGAGCAGTACTTC

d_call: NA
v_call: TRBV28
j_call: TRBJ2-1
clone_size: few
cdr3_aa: CASSLGLASWFF
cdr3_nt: TGTGCCAGCAGTTTAGGCCTAGCTTCCTGGTTCTTC